This T cell receptor beta chain was captured in a study of blood T cell repertoires in COVID-19. Study-level background: Collection of acute and convalescent COVID-19 samples took place in the United States, Italy and Spain. From T cells, B-cell-depleted T cells, or PBMCs came the material, which was cDNA or gDNA.

Per the study methods: The authors estimated nucleated cell counts from reference gene primer amplification. Some clones are missing from TCRdb's copy, which holds only in-frame ones; the method was immunoSEQ multiplex PCR. The D gene and trimming were derived from the DNA, and the V and J assignments and clone size from that table. The data show more than 200,000 clones, 83% seen once. The germline V and J ends were trimmed by 0 bases and 0 bases, with 12 bases remaining between them. CDR1 is SGHRS, CDR2 YFSETQ, per germline. The CDR3 runs 16 residues. This clone was observed a handful of times. J is TRBJ1-2 and V is TRBV5-1, with a weak D call TRBD1 (6 bases). The receptor's source is a woman in her 40s with active or convalescent COVID-19. The specimen sequenced was peripheral blood. The chain's CDR3 is CASSLDYRATNYGYTF. The DNA of the CDR3 is TGCGCCAGCAGCTTGGATTACAGGGCCACTAACTATGGCTACACCTTC.